The sample holds one count of the clone carrying this TCR beta chain. Its antigen is unknown. Regarding time point: baseline, week 1 (first vaccination visit). Treatment meaning: pre-vaccination baseline after standard-of-care therapy. This record belongs to a study of a mutant IDH1 vaccine in newly diagnosed glioma. Study as a whole: Previous treatment comprised radiotherapy, temozolomide, or both, mostly both. Study-wide findings and caveats: A vaccine-induced immune response developed in approximately 94% of the patients.

Measured with immunoSEQ multiplex PCR; TCRdb has only the in-frame clones, and not every one. The repertoire consists of around 87,000 clones, with approximately 83% occurring once and the leading ten covering around 7%. CDR3 length equals 20 residues. The trim removed 0 bases at V and 5 bases at J, leaving 13 bases unmatched. From germline, CDR1 is LGHNA and CDR2 YNFKEQ. The rearrangement joins TRBV4-2 to TRBJ2-5; 15 positions agree with TRBD2. This specimen consisted of PBMCs, obtained from a glioma patient treated with radiotherapy, temozolomide or both. The receptor's source is a woman aged 50 to 60 with glioma. The CDR3 bases are TGTGCCAGCAGCCAAGATTGGGCAGCCGGGACTAGCGGGGGGTACGAGACCCAGTACTTC. Its protein product is CASSQDWAAGTSGGYETQYF.